This passage covers 32 T cell receptor beta chains from one sample sequenced in a study of T-cell reconstitution after alpha-beta-depleted transplantation in children. Preparation of the TCRbeta library was carried out with unique molecular identifiers. Each CDR3 protein is one row after TCRdb ran MiXCR on the PCR reads. The sample has 420,000 or so distinct CDR3 sequences, about a tenth seen once. This material consisted of PBMCs from the stem cell graft donor, taken from the stem cell graft. The receptors originated from a human donor who donated a stem cell graft to a child with acute myeloid leukemia.

The chain combines TRBV29-1 with TRBJ2-3; the D is unclear. This CDR3 comprises 12 residues. Germline V lookup: CDR1 SQVTM, CDR2 ANQGSEA. Trimming took 1 base from V and 4 from J, leaving 6 bases between them. CDR3 amino acids: CSVEGVADTQYF. The CDR3 DNA reads as TGCAGCGTTGAAGGGGTTGCAGATACGCAGTATTTT.

Of note for this clonotype: Compared with germline, one end of the junction differs, possibly owing to a read error. This chain joins TRBV7-7 and TRBJ2-5, with D possibly being TRBD1 or TRBD2 (5 bases each). The CDR3 extends over 14 amino acids. CDR1 and CDR2 from the germline V gene are SSHAT and FNYEAQ (reference sequence). The CDR3 protein is CASSKGWGQETQYF. The CDR3 DNA reads as TGTGCTAGCAGCAAAGGCTGGGGGCAAGAGACCCAGTACTTC.

This clonotype was seen repeatedly, ten times or more. The genes are TRBV29-1 and TRBJ2-2; no firm D call. Trimming stripped 3 bases from V and 2 bases from J, with 7 bases between. Germline V lookup: CDR1 SQVTM, CDR2 ANQGSEA. The CDR3 has 13 residues. The CDR3 nucleotides read TGCAGCGTTGATCCGAATAACACCGGGGAGCTGTTTTTT. Translation gives CSVDPNNTGELFF.

This clonotype was observed a few times. J is TRBJ2-1 and V is TRBV10-3; no firm D call. The CDR3 contains 12 residues. Germline V gene lookup returns CDR1 ENHRY and CDR2 SYGVKD. V shed 0 bases and J shed 9 bases, with 6 bases lying between them. The CDR3 nucleotides are TGTGCCATCAGTGAGTCGATGAGTGAGCAGTTCTTC. This gives the protein CAISESMSEQFF.

The rearrangement uses TRBV11-2 and TRBJ2-5, with 12 bases identical to TRBD2. Germline lookup yields CDR1 SGHAT and CDR2 FQNNGV. J gave up 5 bases and V 5 bases, and 9 bases lay outside the gene matches. The CDR3 sequence is 16 residues long. The CDR3 protein is CASSMLAGGARETQYF. In DNA form, the CDR3 reads TGTGCCAGCAGCATGCTAGCGGGGGGGGCTAGGGAGACCCAGTACTTC.

The gene calls are TRBV12-3 or TRBV12-4 and TRBJ2-4, with D hard to call. The V end was cut by 2 bases, the J end by 8 bases, with 16 bases between. The length of the CDR3 is 15 residues. In DNA, the CDR3 is TGTGCCAGCAGTTTAAGTGCGTCCCCCAGTGACATTCAGTACTTC. It codes for CASSLSASPSDIQYF.

Here the CDR3 DNA reads TGTGCCAGCAGTGACGACTCCACCGTATACAATGAGCAGTTCTTC. This sequence encodes CASSDDSTVYNEQFF. The chain is built from TRBV2 and TRBJ2-1; D unresolved. CDR3 size: 15 residues. From germline, CDR1 is SNHLY and CDR2 FYNNEI. The V end was cut by 3 bases, the J end by 4 bases, with 13 bases between.

The gene calls are TRBV20-1 and TRBJ2-5, with 7 bases that match TRBD2. CDR3 length: 15 amino acids. CDR1 is DFQATT, CDR2 SNEGSKA, per germline (reference sequence). V trimming: 3 bases; J trimming: 0 bases; junction bases outside the gene matches: 7. The CDR3 bases are TGCAGTGCTAGTAGGGACTACCTGTACCAAGAGACCCAGTACTTC. It codes for CSASRDYLYQETQYF.

The DNA for the CDR3 is TGTGCCAGCAGCCCTAGCGGGGGGGCTTCAGATACGCAGTATTTT. It yields the protein CASSPSGGASDTQYF. This chain links TRBV4-2 with TRBJ2-3, with 12 bases identical to TRBD2. The CDR3 spans 15 residues. Germline V CDR1 and CDR2: LGHNA, YNFKEQ. J was trimmed by 4 bases and V by 4 bases; bases with no gene match: 3.

Only a few counts were recorded for this clonotype. The genes are TRBV11-2 and TRBJ2-2; D tentatively reads TRBD1 or TRBD2 (5 bases each). Trimming left V 2 bases short and J 4 bases short, with 23 bases between. Germline CDR1 is SGHAT and CDR2 is FQNNGV. The CDR3 sequence is 19 residues long. CDR3 sequence (DNA): TGTGCCAGCAGCTTAAAGGCCCCCCTCCGAGGGGTACCCACCGGGGAGCTGTTTTTT. This sequence encodes CASSLKAPLRGVPTGELFF. Full variable domain (rest looked up from reference TRBV11-2 and TRBJ2-2): EAGVAQSPRYKIIEKRQSVAFWCNPISGHATLYWYQQILGQGPKLLIQFQNNGVVDDSQLPKDRFSAERLKGVDSTLKIQPAKLEDSAVYLCASSLKAPLRGVPTGELFFGEGSRLTVL.

This clonotype was seen only a few times. This chain connects TRBV18 to TRBJ2-1, with 8 bases that match TRBD2. This CDR3 is 15 amino acids long. J gave up 6 bases and V 3 bases, and 7 bases lay outside the gene matches. Germline CDR1 is KGHSH and CDR2 is LQKENI. The CDR3 DNA is TGTGCCAGCTCACCCATAGCGGGGTTAGCCAATGAGCAGTTCTTC. It translates to CASSPIAGLANEQFF.

This rearrangement joins TRBV19 to TRBJ1-4; TRBD1 aligns across 8 bases. This CDR3 is 16 amino acids long. Germline CDR1 LNHDA, CDR2 SQIVND (reference sequence). V trimming: 6 bases; J trimming: 5 bases; junction bases outside the gene matches: 11. CDR3 coding DNA: TGTGCCAGTAGGACGCAGGGACAGGCCGCCAATGAAAAACTGTTTTTT. Amino acids: CASRTQGQAANEKLFF.

There are a few counts of this clonotype. The chain has TRBV20-1 and TRBJ2-4, with D perhaps matching TRBD1 (7 bases). The germline CDR1 and CDR2 sequences are DFQATT and SNEGSKA (reference sequence). Trimming cost V 3 bases and J 6 bases, with 18 bases left between them. This CDR3 has 15 amino acids. The CDR3 here is CSASPPGGQINIQYF. The CDR3 coding sequence is TGCAGTGCTAGCCCACCAGGGGGGCAGATAAACATTCAGTACTTC.

The table lists this clonotype with a few counts. The V gene is TRBV6-2 or TRBV6-3, the J gene TRBJ2-7; D may be TRBD1 or TRBD2 (5 bases each). Trimming removed 6 bases from V and 2 bases from J, with 14 bases in between. This CDR3 region has 14 residues. Looked up from germline, CDR1 is MNHEY and CDR2 is SVGEGT. CDR3 bases: TGTGCCAGCAGCCACCGGGACGGTCCCTACGAGCAGTACTTC. Its translation: CASSHRDGPYEQYF.

This clonotype was recorded a few times. The genes are TRBV7-3 and TRBJ2-7; TRBD1 or TRBD2 may be the D gene (5 bases each). V was pared by 1 base and J by 6 bases, with 10 bases between. Germline V CDR1 and CDR2: SGHTA, FQGTGA. The CDR3 covers 13 residues. CDR3 protein: CASSLNGGSEQYF. Here the CDR3 DNA reads TGTGCCAGCAGCTTAAATGGGGGATCCGAGCAGTACTTC.

This clonotype was seen more than once but under ten times. This sequence joins TRBV4-3 and TRBJ1-3; D is undetermined. The CDR3 is 15 amino acids. Trimming left V 0 bases short and J 3 bases short, with 9 bases between. Germline CDR1 and CDR2: LGHNA and YSLEER. The CDR3 DNA follows: TGCGCCAGCAGCCAAGATACGGGGATTGGAAACACCATATATTTT. This translates into CASSQDTGIGNTIYF.

This clonotype occurred a few times. CDR3 sequence: CSASGDSYGYTF. In DNA form, the CDR3 reads TGCAGTGCTAGCGGGGACAGCTATGGCTACACCTTC. The chain links TRBV20-1 to TRBJ1-2, with 7 bases aligning to TRBD1. This CDR3 contains 12 residues. V lost 3 bases and J lost 4; bases outside the gene matches: 2. Germline loops: CDR1 DFQATT, CDR2 SNEGSKA (reference sequence).

The chain links TRBV9 to TRBJ2-3; D is perhaps TRBD2 (6 bases). This CDR3 region has 14 residues. Germline V gene lookup returns CDR1 SGDLS and CDR2 YYNGEE. V was shortened by 4 bases and J by 6 bases, with 15 bases between the two germline ends. In nucleotides, the CDR3 is TGTGCCAGCAGCTACCAAGATGGGAGGGATACGCAGTATTTT. Translation gives CASSYQDGRDTQYF.

This clonotype was counted between two and nine times. J is TRBJ2-5 and V is TRBV4-2; 8 bases agree with TRBD2. V gave up 0 bases and J gave up 1 base; unmatched junction bases: 7. The CDR3 sequence is 17 residues long. The germline V gene has CDR1 LGHNA and CDR2 YNFKEQ. CDR3 protein: CASSQEWRGDSQETQYF. The CDR3 DNA is TGTGCCAGCAGCCAAGAATGGCGGGGGGACTCCCAAGAGACCCAGTACTTC.

The chain recombines TRBV7-2 with TRBJ1-1, with 9 positions matching TRBD1. The CDR3 is 16 residues long. The junction had 8 bases not matched to a gene; V was cut back by 2 bases and J by 4 bases. CDR1 SGHTA and CDR2 FQGNSA come from the germline V gene. CDR3 sequence: CASSLLFTGGFTEAFF. In DNA, the CDR3 is TGTGCCAGCAGCTTATTGTTCACAGGGGGCTTCACTGAAGCTTTCTTT.

V and J are TRBV9 and TRBJ2-7; D is ambiguous. Trimming removed 0 bases at V and 2 bases at J, with 9 bases between. Per germline, CDR1 SGDLS and CDR2 YYNGEE. The CDR3 sequence is 14 residues long. The DNA for the CDR3 is TGTGCCAGCAGCGTAGGTCTAGAACCCTACGAGCAGTACTTC. Its translation is CASSVGLEPYEQYF. Full variable domain (remainder filled in from reference TRBV9 and TRBJ2-7): DSGVTQTPKHLITATGQRVTLRCSPRSGDLSVYWYQQSLDQGLQFLIQYYNGEERAKGNILERFSAQQFPDLHSELNLSSLELGDSALYFCASSVGLEPYEQYFGPGTRLTVT.

In its sample, this clonotype was seen a few times. The genes are TRBV12-3 or TRBV12-4 and TRBJ1-1; no reliable D call. This CDR3 region has 14 residues. V was clipped by 7 bases and J by 5 bases, with 17 bases between them. The CDR3 sequence is CASTPTRASTEAFF. The CDR3 nucleotides read TGTGCCAGCACACCCACGAGGGCATCGACTGAAGCTTTCTTT.

This clonotype has only a few counts. This chain uses TRBV29-1 with TRBJ1-1, with D uncertain. The CDR3 length is 14 residues. The V gene's germline CDR1 is SQVTM and CDR2 ANQGSEA. Trimming took off 3 bases at V and 2 bases at J, with 13 bases between the two ends. As DNA, the CDR3 is TGCAGCGTTGAGAATTTAGCGGCAAACACTGAAGCTTTCTTT. Protein: CSVENLAANTEAFF.

There are many counts of this clonotype. This chain links TRBV5-5 with TRBJ2-2; the match to TRBD2 covers 11 bases. V shed 1 base and J 6 bases; nucleotides not matched to a gene: 2. The CDR3 loop spans 15 amino acids. The germline V gene has CDR1 SGHKS and CDR2 YYEKEE (reference sequence). The CDR3 reads CASSLTSGSAGELFF. CDR3 nucleotide sequence: TGTGCCAGCAGCTTGACTAGCGGGAGCGCCGGGGAGCTGTTTTTT.

This chain joins TRBV20-1 and TRBJ1-2; D possibly corresponds to TRBD1 (5 bases). From germline, CDR1 is DFQATT and CDR2 SNEGSKA (reference sequence). The CDR3 spans 14 residues. V was trimmed by 1 base and J by 14 bases, leaving 23 bases between them. CDR3 DNA sequence: TGCAGTGCTAGAGCCGGGGGGTACCCCTATCGGTGGACCTTC. Protein sequence: CSARAGGYPYRWTF.

This clonotype was found a few times. The chain couples TRBV7-6 to TRBJ1-3; D not resolved. The CDR3 totals 17 residues. V lost 1 base, J lost 1 base, and 14 bases lay in between. In germline, CDR1 is SGHVS, CDR2 FNYEAQ. The CDR3 is CASSLGYSAGSGNTIYF. CDR3 nucleotide sequence: TGTGCCAGCAGCTTAGGTTATAGTGCCGGTTCTGGAAACACCATATATTTT.

The sample holds a few counts of this clonotype. The gene calls are TRBV20-1 and TRBJ2-5; 10 nucleotides line up with TRBD2. From germline, CDR1 is DFQATT and CDR2 SNEGSKA (reference sequence). V lost 8 bases to trimming and J lost 5 bases; unmatched junction nucleotides: 8. The CDR3 sequence is 13 residues long. The CDR3 loop reads CSSSLAGAETQYF. The CDR3 coding sequence is TGCAGTTCCTCGCTAGCGGGGGCGGAGACCCAGTACTTC.

A few counts support this clonotype. This chain connects TRBV7-2 to TRBJ2-7, with no clear D. Per germline, CDR1 SGHTA and CDR2 FQGNSA. The CDR3 has 14 residues. Trimming pared 2 bases from V and 2 bases from J, leaving 10 bases between. For the CDR3, the DNA is TGTGCCAGCAGCTTAAGAGGATCCCCCTACGAGCAGTACTTC. This codes for CASSLRGSPYEQYF. The full variable domain, with the rest looked up from reference TRBV7-2 and TRBJ2-7, is GAGVSQSPSNKVTEKGKDVELRCDPISGHTALYWYRQSLGQGLEFLIYFQGNSAPDKSGLPSDRFSAERTGGSVSTLTIQRTQQEDSAVYLCASSLRGSPYEQYFGPGTRLTVT.

This clonotype was detected a few times. This chain joins TRBV5-5 and TRBJ1-4; 7 bases match TRBD1. This CDR3 spans 13 amino acids. Trimming cost V 7 bases and J 5 bases; bases outside gene matches: 5. The germline V gene has CDR1 SGHKS and CDR2 YYEKEE (reference sequence). The chain's CDR3 is CASQLTGNEKLFF. The CDR3 nucleotides are TGTGCCAGCCAGCTGACAGGGAATGAAAAACTGTTTTTT.

V and J are TRBV20-1 and TRBJ1-1; no definite D call. This CDR3 is built from 14 residues. Trimming pared 4 bases from V and 0 bases from J, leaving 12 bases between. Per the germline V gene, CDR1 is DFQATT and CDR2 is SNEGSKA (reference sequence). The CDR3 nucleotides are TGCAGTGCTATCGAGTACAGCGTGAACACTGAAGCTTTCTTT. The encoded protein is CSAIEYSVNTEAFF.

As for this clonotype: Sequence at one end of the junction differs from germline and may be a read error. V and J are TRBV20-1 and TRBJ2-5; weak D call: TRBD2 (6 bases). CDR3 length: 15 amino acids. CDR1 and CDR2 (germline): DFQATT, SNEGSKA (reference sequence). The CDR3 loop is CSARSILANHETQYF. The CDR3 nucleotides read TGCAGTGCTAGAAGTATACTAGCTAACCACGAGACCCAGTACTTC.

This chain connects TRBV5-6 to TRBJ1-5; D is uncertain. Trimming removed 5 bases from V and 4 bases from J, with 19 bases in between. Germline lookup yields CDR1 SGHDT and CDR2 YYEEEE. This CDR3 contains 16 residues. CDR3 bases: TGTGCCAGCAGACCGACGGCCCGGGATTATAATCAGCCCCAGCATTTT. Its translation is CASRPTARDYNQPQHF.